Listed below are T cell receptor beta chains from one sample, sequenced in a study of siplizumab effects on memory and regulatory T cells. Using immunoSEQ multiplex PCR, the repertoire was profiled, and TCRdb retains in-frame clones only, with some absent. The repertoire holds approximately 100,000 clones, with 94% as singletons. The sequencing sample was made of Tregs sorted from blood. The receptors stem from a human donor in good health. Each CDR3 is given with its conserved first and last residue. Each record gives: CDR3 DNA, CDR3 protein, V gene, D gene, clone size, J gene. The D gene is left open where the match is weak. Not all rows give a size; the values are once, few, many and, for expanded clones, a class.

cdr3_nt: TGTGCCATCTCCCCCGCTAACTATGGCTACACCTTC; cdr3_aa: CAISPANYGYTF; v_call: TRBV10-3; d_call: .; clone_size: .; j_call: TRBJ1-2
cdr3_nt: TGTGCCAGCAGCCGGAACACTGAAGCTTTCTTT; cdr3_aa: CASSRNTEAFF; v_call: TRBV7-8; d_call: .; clone_size: .; j_call: TRBJ1-1
cdr3_nt: TGCGCCAGCAGCTTGAACAGGGGTGGTTACTACGAGCAGTACTTC; cdr3_aa: CASSLNRGGYYEQYF; v_call: TRBV5-1; d_call: TRBD1; clone_size: .; j_call: TRBJ2-7
cdr3_nt: TGCGCCAGCAGCTTTGGTTTACGGAGCTCCTACGAGCAGTACTTC; cdr3_aa: CASSFGLRSSYEQYF; v_call: TRBV5-1; d_call: .; clone_size: .; j_call: TRBJ2-7
cdr3_nt: TGTGCCAGCAGCGACTGGCGGGAGCGACTATTGACCGGGGAGCTGTTTTTT; cdr3_aa: CASSDWRERLLTGELFF; v_call: TRBV5-6; d_call: TRBD2; clone_size: .; j_call: TRBJ2-2
cdr3_nt: TGCGCCAGCAGCTTGGTTTGGGCAGGAGAGACCCAGTACTTC; cdr3_aa: CASSLVWAGETQYF; v_call: TRBV5-1; d_call: .; clone_size: .; j_call: TRBJ2-5
cdr3_nt: TGCAGCTCTGAGGGGGGGACTGAAGCTTTCTTT; cdr3_aa: CSSEGGTEAFF; v_call: TRBV29-1; d_call: .; clone_size: .; j_call: TRBJ1-1
cdr3_nt: TGCGCCAGCAGCTTTCCCGGGCGGGGACTAGCGGACCTCCAAGAGACCCAGTACTTC; cdr3_aa: CASSFPGRGLADLQETQYF; v_call: TRBV5-1; d_call: TRBD2; clone_size: once; j_call: TRBJ2-5
cdr3_nt: TGTGCCAGCAGTTTATCCGTTTTGAGGGGGCGCAGTAATTCCAATGAGCAGTTCTTC; cdr3_aa: CASSLSVLRGRSNSNEQFF; v_call: TRBV27; d_call: TRBD1; clone_size: .; j_call: TRBJ2-1
cdr3_nt: TGCAGCGTTTCTTTTTATTCCTCCAGGGCCTACGAGCAGTACTTC; cdr3_aa: CSVSFYSSRAYEQYF; v_call: TRBV29-1; d_call: .; clone_size: .; j_call: TRBJ2-7
cdr3_nt: TGTGCCAGCAGCCCGGGCAATGAGCAGTTCTTC; cdr3_aa: CASSPGNEQFF; v_call: TRBV21-1; d_call: .; clone_size: .; j_call: TRBJ2-1
cdr3_nt: TGCAGCCACCGCCTGGGGCATGAGCAGTTCTTC; cdr3_aa: CSHRLGHEQFF; v_call: TRBV29-1; d_call: .; clone_size: .; j_call: TRBJ2-1
cdr3_nt: TGTGCCAGTAGTTCAACACCCGTCTGGGAGCTGTTTTTT; cdr3_aa: CASSSTPVWELFF; v_call: TRBV19; d_call: .; clone_size: .; j_call: TRBJ2-2
cdr3_nt: TGTGCCAGCAGTCCAACGGGACTAGCGGGAGGTGTTAATGAGCAGTTCTTC; cdr3_aa: CASSPTGLAGGVNEQFF; v_call: TRBV27; d_call: TRBD2; clone_size: .; j_call: TRBJ2-1
cdr3_nt: TGCGCCAGCAGCCCAGGGACTCCTTCCTACAATGAGCAGTTCTTC; cdr3_aa: CASSPGTPSYNEQFF; v_call: TRBV5-1; d_call: .; clone_size: .; j_call: TRBJ2-1
cdr3_nt: TGCGCCAGCAGTGGTTACAGGATGGGAGATACGCAGTATTTT; cdr3_aa: CASSGYRMGDTQYF; v_call: TRBV10-1; d_call: .; clone_size: .; j_call: TRBJ2-3
cdr3_nt: TGTGCCAGCAGTTATGACAGATTGACAGATACGCAGTATTTT; cdr3_aa: CASSYDRLTDTQYF; v_call: TRBV28; d_call: .; clone_size: .; j_call: TRBJ2-3
cdr3_nt: TGCGCCAGCGGCCGGGACAGGGGGAACATTCAGTACTTC; cdr3_aa: CASGRDRGNIQYF; v_call: TRBV5-1; d_call: TRBD1; clone_size: .; j_call: TRBJ2-4
cdr3_nt: TGCGCCAGCAGTGACCCTAGCGGGAGCTCCTACAATGAGCAGTTCTTC; cdr3_aa: CASSDPSGSSYNEQFF; v_call: TRBV10-1; d_call: TRBD2; clone_size: .; j_call: TRBJ2-1
cdr3_nt: TGTGCCAGCAGCTTGGACTTGGACAGCAGAAGTAACGAGCAGTACTTC; cdr3_aa: CASSLDLDSRSNEQYF; v_call: TRBV5-4; d_call: .; clone_size: .; j_call: TRBJ2-7
cdr3_nt: TGTGCCAGCTCACCCGGACGGGTGTCGACTGAAGCTTTCTTT; cdr3_aa: CASSPGRVSTEAFF; v_call: TRBV18; d_call: .; clone_size: .; j_call: TRBJ1-1
cdr3_nt: TGCGCCAGCAGCTCGGCAGGGGGCGCGCATGGCTACACCTTC; cdr3_aa: CASSSAGGAHGYTF; v_call: TRBV5-1; d_call: TRBD1; clone_size: .; j_call: TRBJ1-2
cdr3_nt: TGCGCCAGCAGCCGCCAGTGGGACTACGAGCAGTACTTC; cdr3_aa: CASSRQWDYEQYF; v_call: TRBV5-1; d_call: .; clone_size: .; j_call: TRBJ2-7
cdr3_nt: TGTGCCAGCAGTCGCCGGGAGTCTTTGGATACGCAGTATTTT; cdr3_aa: CASSRRESLDTQYF; v_call: TRBV6-5; d_call: .; clone_size: .; j_call: TRBJ2-3
cdr3_nt: TGTGCCACCCCGACAGGGATCCCCTACGAGCAGTACTTC; cdr3_aa: CATPTGIPYEQYF; v_call: TRBV10-3; d_call: TRBD1; clone_size: once; j_call: TRBJ2-7
cdr3_nt: TGTGCCAGCAGTCCGGGACTAGCGGGAGACAGTGAGCAGTTCTTC; cdr3_aa: CASSPGLAGDSEQFF; v_call: TRBV6-4; d_call: TRBD2; clone_size: .; j_call: TRBJ2-1
cdr3_nt: TGTGCCAGCAGCTTAGAAGGGGGTGCGAGAAGAGAGACCCAGTACTTC; cdr3_aa: CASSLEGGARRETQYF; v_call: TRBV11-1; d_call: .; clone_size: .; j_call: TRBJ2-5
cdr3_nt: TGTGCCAGTAGGAGTCGAGCGATAGATACGCAGTATTTT; cdr3_aa: CASRSRAIDTQYF; v_call: TRBV19; d_call: .; clone_size: .; j_call: TRBJ2-3
cdr3_nt: TGTGCCAGCAGCGGAATAGCGCGGATCACGGAGACCCAGTACTTC; cdr3_aa: CASSGIARITETQYF; v_call: TRBV9; d_call: .; clone_size: .; j_call: TRBJ2-5
cdr3_nt: TGTGCCACCAGCAGAGAATCAGGGTACTATGGCTACACCTTC; cdr3_aa: CATSRESGYYGYTF; v_call: TRBV15; d_call: .; clone_size: .; j_call: TRBJ1-2
cdr3_nt: TGTGCCAGCAGCTTAGCCGGGACAGGGCAACCTATTAACTATGGCTACACCTTC; cdr3_aa: CASSLAGTGQPINYGYTF; v_call: TRBV7-9; d_call: TRBD1; clone_size: .; j_call: TRBJ1-2
cdr3_nt: TGCGCCAGCAGCTTGATAGGCAGGGAGGCGGCCGGGGAGCTGTTTTTT; cdr3_aa: CASSLIGREAAGELFF; v_call: TRBV5-1; d_call: .; clone_size: .; j_call: TRBJ2-2
cdr3_nt: TGTGCCAGCAGGGTACTAGGGGGGTCAGATACGCAGTATTTT; cdr3_aa: CASRVLGGSDTQYF; v_call: TRBV2; d_call: .; clone_size: few; j_call: TRBJ2-3
cdr3_nt: TGTGCCAGCAGCCAAACCACAGAGCGGGAGTTCTTC; cdr3_aa: CASSQTTEREFF; v_call: TRBV7-9; d_call: .; clone_size: .; j_call: TRBJ2-1
cdr3_nt: TGTGCCAGCAGGGGGCCACTTAATTCACCCCTCCACTTT; cdr3_aa: CASRGPLNSPLHF; v_call: TRBV6-5; d_call: .; clone_size: .; j_call: TRBJ1-6
cdr3_nt: TGTGCCAGCAGCGTAGCGGGCGTCGAGACCCAGTACTTC; cdr3_aa: CASSVAGVETQYF; v_call: TRBV9; d_call: .; clone_size: .; j_call: TRBJ2-5
cdr3_nt: TGTGCCAGCAGCTTGTCTATAACGGGGAGTAGGTATGGCTACACCTTC; cdr3_aa: CASSLSITGSRYGYTF; v_call: TRBV5-6; d_call: .; clone_size: once; j_call: TRBJ1-2
cdr3_nt: TGCGCCAGCAGATTATGGCAGGGAGACTCACCCCTCCACTTT; cdr3_aa: CASRLWQGDSPLHF; v_call: TRBV5-1; d_call: .; clone_size: .; j_call: TRBJ1-6
cdr3_nt: TGTGCCAGTAGTTTCCGGGCCTCGAACACTGAAGCTTTCTTT; cdr3_aa: CASSFRASNTEAFF; v_call: TRBV19; d_call: .; clone_size: .; j_call: TRBJ1-1
cdr3_nt: TGCGCCAGCAGGCGGGGACTGCTACAAAGATACGAGCAGTACTTC; cdr3_aa: CASRRGLLQRYEQYF; v_call: TRBV5-1; d_call: .; clone_size: .; j_call: TRBJ2-7
cdr3_nt: TGTGCCAGCAGCGTAGAGGGGCTAGCGGGTTTTCAAGAGACCCAGTACTTC; cdr3_aa: CASSVEGLAGFQETQYF; v_call: TRBV9; d_call: TRBD2; clone_size: .; j_call: TRBJ2-5
cdr3_nt: TGTGCCAGCAGTAAAACGGGAAACAATCAGCCCCAGCATTTT; cdr3_aa: CASSKTGNNQPQHF; v_call: TRBV6-1; d_call: .; clone_size: .; j_call: TRBJ1-5
cdr3_nt: TGTGCCAGCAGCTTAGGACACTCCTACGAGCAGTACTTC; cdr3_aa: CASSLGHSYEQYF; v_call: TRBV11-3; d_call: .; clone_size: .; j_call: TRBJ2-7
cdr3_nt: TGTGCCAGCAGCGTAGAGGGCTGGAGAACCCAAGAGACCCAGTACTTC; cdr3_aa: CASSVEGWRTQETQYF; v_call: TRBV9; d_call: .; clone_size: .; j_call: TRBJ2-5
cdr3_nt: TGTGCCAGCTCCTCCTTGGTAGCGGGCAGCACCTACGAGCAGTACTTC; cdr3_aa: CASSSLVAGSTYEQYF; v_call: TRBV18; d_call: TRBD2; clone_size: .; j_call: TRBJ2-7
cdr3_nt: TGCGCCAGCAGCTTTCTGGCGGGAGATCACAATGAGCAGTTCTTC; cdr3_aa: CASSFLAGDHNEQFF; v_call: TRBV5-1; d_call: TRBD2; clone_size: .; j_call: TRBJ2-1
cdr3_nt: TGCGCCAGCAGCTTCTCGGGAGCTCAAGAGACCCAGTACTTC; cdr3_aa: CASSFSGAQETQYF; v_call: TRBV5-1; d_call: .; clone_size: .; j_call: TRBJ2-5
cdr3_nt: TGCGCCAGCAGCCAGACAGGGATAACCGGGGAGCTGTTTTTT; cdr3_aa: CASSQTGITGELFF; v_call: TRBV5-1; d_call: TRBD1; clone_size: .; j_call: TRBJ2-2
cdr3_nt: TGTGCCAGCGACAGGGGGCCTACCTACGAGCAGTACTTC; cdr3_aa: CASDRGPTYEQYF; v_call: TRBV30; d_call: TRBD1; clone_size: .; j_call: TRBJ2-7
cdr3_nt: TGTGCCAGCAGCTTGGCAGGGCCCAACACCGGGGAGCTGTTTTTT; cdr3_aa: CASSLAGPNTGELFF; v_call: TRBV5-4; d_call: .; clone_size: .; j_call: TRBJ2-2
cdr3_nt: TGTGCCAGCAGCCCACAGGGGTTCATGAACACTGAAGCTTTCTTT; cdr3_aa: CASSPQGFMNTEAFF; v_call: TRBV11-2; d_call: TRBD1; clone_size: once; j_call: TRBJ1-1
cdr3_nt: TGTGCCAGTTTAGCCCGACAGGGAGTGATCTACGAGCAGTACTTC; cdr3_aa: CASLARQGVIYEQYF; v_call: TRBV2; d_call: TRBD1; clone_size: .; j_call: TRBJ2-7
cdr3_nt: TGTGCTAGTGGTTTATGGGACAGGGACACAGATACGCAGTATTTT; cdr3_aa: CASGLWDRDTDTQYF; v_call: TRBV12-5; d_call: TRBD1; clone_size: .; j_call: TRBJ2-3
cdr3_nt: TGCGCCAGCAGCTTGATAACAGGGACTAATGAAAAACTGTTTTTT; cdr3_aa: CASSLITGTNEKLFF; v_call: TRBV5-1; d_call: .; clone_size: .; j_call: TRBJ1-4
cdr3_nt: TGTGCCAGCAGTGAGGGGAGTCATGAAAAACTGTTTTTT; cdr3_aa: CASSEGSHEKLFF; v_call: TRBV6-1; d_call: .; clone_size: .; j_call: TRBJ1-4
cdr3_nt: TGTGCCAGCAGCCACCGGGGGCTCCCTCACTATGGCTACACCTTC; cdr3_aa: CASSHRGLPHYGYTF; v_call: TRBV7-9; d_call: .; clone_size: .; j_call: TRBJ1-2
cdr3_nt: TGTGCCAGCAGTTTAGAGGAGTGGCGGGAGGGGGGACTCTTCGGTTACGAGCAGTACTTC; cdr3_aa: CASSLEEWREGGLFGYEQYF; v_call: TRBV28; d_call: TRBD2; clone_size: .; j_call: TRBJ2-7
cdr3_nt: TGCGCCAGCAGCTTGGAGAACAGGGGTTCAGATACGCAGTATTTT; cdr3_aa: CASSLENRGSDTQYF; v_call: TRBV5-1; d_call: TRBD1; clone_size: once; j_call: TRBJ2-3